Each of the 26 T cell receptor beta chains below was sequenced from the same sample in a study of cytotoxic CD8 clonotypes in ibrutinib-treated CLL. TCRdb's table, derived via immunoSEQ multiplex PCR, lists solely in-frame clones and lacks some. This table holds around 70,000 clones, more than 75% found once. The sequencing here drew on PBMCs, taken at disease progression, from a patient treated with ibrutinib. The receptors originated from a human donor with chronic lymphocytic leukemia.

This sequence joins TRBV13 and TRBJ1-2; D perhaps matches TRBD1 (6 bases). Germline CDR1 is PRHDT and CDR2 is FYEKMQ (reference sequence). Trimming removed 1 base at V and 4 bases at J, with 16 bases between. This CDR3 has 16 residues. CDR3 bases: TGTGCCAGCAGCTTAGCCCTCCGGACAGACTTCTATGGCTACACCTTC. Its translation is CASSLALRTDFYGYTF.

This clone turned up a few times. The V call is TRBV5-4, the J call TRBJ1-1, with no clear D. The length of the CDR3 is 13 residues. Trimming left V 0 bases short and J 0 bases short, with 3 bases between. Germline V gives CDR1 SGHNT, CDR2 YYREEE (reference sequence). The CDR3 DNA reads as TGTGCCAGCAGCTTGGGAGTGAACACTGAAGCTTTCTTT. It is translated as CASSLGVNTEAFF.

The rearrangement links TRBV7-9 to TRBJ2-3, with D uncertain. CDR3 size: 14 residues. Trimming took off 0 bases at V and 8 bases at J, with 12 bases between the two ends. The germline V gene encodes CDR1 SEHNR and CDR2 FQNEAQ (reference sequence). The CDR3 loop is CASSLASPTGTQYF. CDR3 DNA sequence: TGTGCCAGCAGCTTAGCTTCCCCCACGGGTACGCAGTATTTT. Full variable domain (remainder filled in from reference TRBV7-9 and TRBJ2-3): DTGVSQNPRHKITKRGQNVTFRCDPISEHNRLYWYRQTLGQGPEFLTYFQNEAQLEKSRLLSDRFSAERPKGSFSTLEIQRTEQGDSAMYLCASSLASPTGTQYFGPGTRLTVL.

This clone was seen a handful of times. The chain's CDR3 is CASSLGEITDTQYF. The CDR3 DNA is TGCGCCAGCAGCTTGGGAGAAATCACAGATACGCAGTATTTT. J is TRBJ2-3 and V is TRBV5-1, with D uncertain. This CDR3 spans 14 amino acids. Trimming shortened V by 0 bases and J by 2 bases, and 7 bases separated the two germline ends. Germline values: CDR1 SGHRS, CDR2 YFSETQ.

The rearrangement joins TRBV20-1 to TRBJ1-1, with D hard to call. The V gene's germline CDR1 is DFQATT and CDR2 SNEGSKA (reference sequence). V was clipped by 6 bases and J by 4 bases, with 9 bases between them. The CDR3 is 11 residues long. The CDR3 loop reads CSAQDLTEAFF. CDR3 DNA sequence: TGCAGTGCCCAGGACCTCACTGAAGCTTTCTTT.

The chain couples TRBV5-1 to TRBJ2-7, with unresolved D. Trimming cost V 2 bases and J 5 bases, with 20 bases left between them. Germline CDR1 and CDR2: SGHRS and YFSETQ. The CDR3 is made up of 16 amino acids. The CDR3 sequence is CASSLGGASFRDEQYF. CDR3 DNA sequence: TGCGCCAGCAGCTTAGGCGGCGCCAGCTTTCGGGACGAGCAGTACTTC.

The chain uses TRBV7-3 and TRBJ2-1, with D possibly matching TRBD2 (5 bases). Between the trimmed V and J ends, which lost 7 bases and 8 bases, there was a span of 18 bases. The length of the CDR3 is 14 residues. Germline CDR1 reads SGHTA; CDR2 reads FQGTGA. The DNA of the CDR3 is TGTGCCAGCAATCGAGGAGCGGTTCGGGATGAGCAGTTCTTC. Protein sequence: CASNRGAVRDEQFF.

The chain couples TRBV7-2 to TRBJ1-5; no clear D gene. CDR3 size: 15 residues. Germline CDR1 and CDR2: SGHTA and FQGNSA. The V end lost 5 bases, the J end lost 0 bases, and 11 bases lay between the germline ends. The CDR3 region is CASSPLRGSNQPQHF. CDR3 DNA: TGTGCCAGCAGCCCGCTCCGAGGTAGCAATCAGCCCCAGCATTTT. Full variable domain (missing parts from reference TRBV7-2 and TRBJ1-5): GAGVSQSPSNKVTEKGKDVELRCDPISGHTALYWYRQSLGQGLEFLIYFQGNSAPDKSGLPSDRFSAERTGGSVSTLTIQRTQQEDSAVYLCASSPLRGSNQPQHFGDGTRLSIL.

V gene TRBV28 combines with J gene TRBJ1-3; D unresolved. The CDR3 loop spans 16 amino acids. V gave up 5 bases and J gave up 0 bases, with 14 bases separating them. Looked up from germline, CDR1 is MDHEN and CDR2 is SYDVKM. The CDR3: CASSTRTGRSGNTIYF. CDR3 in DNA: TGTGCCAGCAGTACAAGGACGGGCCGCTCTGGAAACACCATATATTTT.

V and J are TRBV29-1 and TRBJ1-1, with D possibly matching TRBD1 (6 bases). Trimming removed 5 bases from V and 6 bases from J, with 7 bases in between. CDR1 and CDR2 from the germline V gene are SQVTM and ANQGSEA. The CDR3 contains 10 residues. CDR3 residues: CSVHRAEAFF. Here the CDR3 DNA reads TGCAGCGTTCACAGGGCTGAAGCTTTCTTT.

The CDR3 sequence is CASSSTGDYGYTF. The CDR3 DNA sequence: TGCGCCAGCAGCTCAACAGGGGACTATGGCTACACCTTC. The rearrangement links TRBV5-1 to TRBJ1-2; 7 bases fit TRBD1. J was trimmed by 3 bases and V by 3 bases; bases with no gene match: 2. CDR1 SGHRS and CDR2 YFSETQ come from the germline V gene. The CDR3 is made up of 13 amino acids.

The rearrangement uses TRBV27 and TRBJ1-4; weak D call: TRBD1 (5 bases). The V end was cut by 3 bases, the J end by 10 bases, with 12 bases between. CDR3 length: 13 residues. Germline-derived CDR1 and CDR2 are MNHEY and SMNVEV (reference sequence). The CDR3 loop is CASSFMGGGKLFF. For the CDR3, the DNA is TGTGCCAGCAGTTTTATGGGGGGAGGAAAACTGTTTTTT.

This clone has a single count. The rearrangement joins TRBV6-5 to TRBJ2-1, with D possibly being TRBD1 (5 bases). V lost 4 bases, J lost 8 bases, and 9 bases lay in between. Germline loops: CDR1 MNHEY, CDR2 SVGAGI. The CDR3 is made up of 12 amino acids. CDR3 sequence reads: CASSSGPHEQFF. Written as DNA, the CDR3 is TGTGCCAGCAGTTCAGGGCCGCATGAGCAGTTCTTC.

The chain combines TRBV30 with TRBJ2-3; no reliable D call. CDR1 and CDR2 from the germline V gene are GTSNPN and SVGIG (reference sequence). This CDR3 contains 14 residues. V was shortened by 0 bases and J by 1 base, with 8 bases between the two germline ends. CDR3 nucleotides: TGTGCCTGGAGTGTAGCCACCCGCACAGATACGCAGTATTTT. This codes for CAWSVATRTDTQYF.

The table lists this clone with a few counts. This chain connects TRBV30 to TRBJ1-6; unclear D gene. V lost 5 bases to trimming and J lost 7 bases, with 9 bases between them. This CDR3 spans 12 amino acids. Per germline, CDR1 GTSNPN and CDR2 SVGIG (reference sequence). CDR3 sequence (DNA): TGTGCCTGGGGTCATCGAAATTCACCCCTCCACTTT. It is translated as CAWGHRNSPLHF.

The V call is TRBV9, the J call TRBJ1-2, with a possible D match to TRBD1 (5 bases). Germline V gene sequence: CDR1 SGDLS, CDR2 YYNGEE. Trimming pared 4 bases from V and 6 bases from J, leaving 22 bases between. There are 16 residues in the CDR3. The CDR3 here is CASSTQTSGPFHGYTF. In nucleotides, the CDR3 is TGTGCCAGCAGCACCCAAACGTCGGGACCCTTTCATGGCTACACCTTC.

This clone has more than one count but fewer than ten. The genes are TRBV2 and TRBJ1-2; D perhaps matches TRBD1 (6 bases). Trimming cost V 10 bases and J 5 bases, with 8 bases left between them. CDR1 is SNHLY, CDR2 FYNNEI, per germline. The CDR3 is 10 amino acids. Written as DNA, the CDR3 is TGTGCCACCGGACAGTATGGCTACACCTTC. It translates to CATGQYGYTF. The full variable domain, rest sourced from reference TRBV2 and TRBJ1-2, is EPEVTQTPSHQVTQMGQEVILRCVPISNHLYFYWYRQILGQKVEFLVSFYNNEISEKSEIFDDQFSVERPDGSNFTLKIRSTKLEDSAMYFCATGQYGYTFGSGTRLTVV.

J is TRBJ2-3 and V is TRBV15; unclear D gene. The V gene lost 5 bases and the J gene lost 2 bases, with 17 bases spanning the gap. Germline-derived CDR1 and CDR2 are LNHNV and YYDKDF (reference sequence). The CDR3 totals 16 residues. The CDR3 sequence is CATSGAITVNTDTQYF. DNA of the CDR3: TGTGCCACCAGCGGAGCGATAACAGTGAACACAGATACGCAGTATTTT.

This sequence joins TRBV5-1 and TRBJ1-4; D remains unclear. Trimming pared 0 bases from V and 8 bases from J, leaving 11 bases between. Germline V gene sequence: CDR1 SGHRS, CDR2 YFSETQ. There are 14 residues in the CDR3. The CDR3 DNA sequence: TGCGCCAGCAGCTTGGATCCCCGAGGGGAAAAACTGTTTTTT. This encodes CASSLDPRGEKLFF.

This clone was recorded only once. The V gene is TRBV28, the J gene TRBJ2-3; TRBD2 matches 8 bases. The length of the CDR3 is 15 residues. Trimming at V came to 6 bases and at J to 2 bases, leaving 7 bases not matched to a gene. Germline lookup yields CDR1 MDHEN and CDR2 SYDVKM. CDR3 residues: CASRSGGLVTDTQYF. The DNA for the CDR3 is TGTGCCAGCAGGAGCGGGGGCCTAGTCACAGATACGCAGTATTTT.

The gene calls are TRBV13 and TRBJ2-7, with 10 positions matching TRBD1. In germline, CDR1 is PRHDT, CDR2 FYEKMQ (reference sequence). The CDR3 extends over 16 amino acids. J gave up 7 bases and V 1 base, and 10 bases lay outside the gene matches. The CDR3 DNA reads TGTGCCAGCAGCTTAGTTCCGGGACAGGGGATTGGGGAGCAGTACTTC. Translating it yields CASSLVPGQGIGEQYF.

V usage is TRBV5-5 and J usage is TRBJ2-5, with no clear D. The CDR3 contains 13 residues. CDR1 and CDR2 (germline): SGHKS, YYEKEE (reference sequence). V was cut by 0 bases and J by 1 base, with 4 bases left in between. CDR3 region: CASSLGSQETQYF. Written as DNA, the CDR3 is TGTGCCAGCAGCTTGGGGTCCCAAGAGACCCAGTACTTC.

Here the CDR3 reads CASSLAQSRNEKLFF. CDR3 DNA: TGTGCCAGCAGCTTGGCGCAAAGTAGGAATGAAAAACTGTTTTTT. The chain has TRBV5-8 and TRBJ1-4, with no clear D. The V and J ends lost 0 bases and 5 bases respectively, with 11 bases between them. The CDR3 covers 15 residues. The germline CDR1 and CDR2 sequences are SGHTS and YDEGEE. Full variable domain (remainder filled in from reference TRBV5-8 and TRBJ1-4): EAGVTQSPTHLIKTRGQQATLRCSPISGHTSVYWYQQALGLGLQFLLWYDEGEERNRGNFPPRFSGRQFPNYSSELNVNALELEDSALYLCASSLAQSRNEKLFFGSGTQLSVL.

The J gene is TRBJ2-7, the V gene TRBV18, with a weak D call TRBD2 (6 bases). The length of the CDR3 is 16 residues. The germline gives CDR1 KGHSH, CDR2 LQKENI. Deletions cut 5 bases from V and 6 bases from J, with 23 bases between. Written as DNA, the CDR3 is TGTGCCAGCTCAAGGGCATTCCGGGAGCCTCAGGCCGAGCAGTACTTC. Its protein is CASSRAFREPQAEQYF.

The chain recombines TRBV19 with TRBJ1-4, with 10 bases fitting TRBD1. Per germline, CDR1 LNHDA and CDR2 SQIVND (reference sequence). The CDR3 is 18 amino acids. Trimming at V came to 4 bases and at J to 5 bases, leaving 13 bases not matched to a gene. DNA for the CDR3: TGTGCCAGTAGTACCGGGACAGGGGCCGTACTATGGAATGAAAAACTGTTTTTT. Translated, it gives CASSTGTGAVLWNEKLFF.

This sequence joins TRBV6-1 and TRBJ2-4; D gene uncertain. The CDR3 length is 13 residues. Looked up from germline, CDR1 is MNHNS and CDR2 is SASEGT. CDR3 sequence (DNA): TGTGCGGTTAGGGCCGGAGCCAAAAACATTCAGTACTTC. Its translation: CAVRAGAKNIQYF.